Included here is one T cell receptor (beta chain) sequence, with context. This sample stems from a study of blood T cell repertoires in COVID-19. Across the whole study: The origin of the acute and convalescent COVID-19 samples was the United States, Italy and Spain. T cells, B-cell-depleted T cells, or PBMCs supplied cDNA or gDNA.

V trimming: 6 bases; J trimming: 3 bases; junction bases outside the gene matches: 8. This CDR3 comprises 14 residues. Germline lookup yields CDR1 MNHEY and CDR2 SVGAGI. How the authors handled the data: Quantification of nucleated cells was approximated via reference gene primer amplification. Measured with immunoSEQ multiplex PCR; TCRdb has only the in-frame clones, and not every one. The V and J calls and clone size are taken from that table; D and trimming were inferred from the DNA. The table records 100,000 or so clones, 82% of them present only once. The chain combines TRBV6-5 with TRBJ2-7, with 7 bases lining up with TRBD1. The TCR comes from a man aged 80 or over with acute or convalescent COVID-19. The sample was peripheral blood. CDR3: CASRTGTDIYEQYF. In nucleotides, the CDR3 is TGTGCCAGCAGGACCGGGACAGACATCTACGAGCAGTACTTC.